The 7 T cell receptor beta chains presented below share a single source sample, sequenced in a study of cytomegalovirus exposure and HLA in healthy donors. The study ran its PCR with 60 Vbeta and 13 Jbeta primers. TCRdb's table, derived via immunoSEQ multiplex PCR, lists solely in-frame clones and lacks some. In the table there are tens of thousands of clones, roughly three quarters of which are singletons. Sequenced: PBMCs. Receptors were obtained from a man aged 25-45 years in good health and CMV-seronegative.

The chain combines TRBV15 with TRBJ1-6, with a tentative D call TRBD1 (6 bases). The CDR3 runs to 16 residues. The germline gives CDR1 LNHNV, CDR2 YYDKDF (reference sequence). Between the trimmed V and J ends, which lost 5 bases and 7 bases, there was a span of 18 bases. CDR3 amino acids: CATSPRHPGANSPLHF. DNA for the CDR3: TGTGCCACCAGCCCTCGCCACCCAGGGGCAAATTCACCCCTCCACTTT.

The chain couples TRBV5-4 to TRBJ2-1, with D possibly being TRBD2 (6 bases). V dropped 4 bases and J dropped 9 bases, with 14 bases sitting between them. Germline-derived CDR1 and CDR2 are SGHNT and YYREEE (reference sequence). This CDR3 is built from 13 residues. In DNA form, the CDR3 reads TGTGCCAGCAGCCCGCCACCCGGGGGTGAGCAGTTCTTC. Its translation: CASSPPPGGEQFF.

The chain employs TRBV28 and TRBJ2-7; tentative D call: TRBD2 (5 bases). The germline V gene has CDR1 MDHEN and CDR2 SYDVKM. This CDR3 has 16 residues. V dropped 4 bases and J dropped 3 bases, with 19 bases sitting between them. CDR3 loop: CASSSEAAGENYEQYF. As DNA, the CDR3 is TGTGCCAGCAGTTCAGAAGCGGCAGGAGAAAACTACGAGCAGTACTTC.

The chain links TRBV13 to TRBJ1-1; D call uncertain. The CDR3 has 13 amino acids. V lost 5 bases and J 11 bases, leaving 18 bases between the germline ends. Germline CDR1 and CDR2: PRHDT and FYEKMQ (reference sequence). This CDR3 is CASSPTRAEGAFF. The CDR3 DNA sequence: TGTGCCAGCAGCCCCACGAGGGCCGAAGGGGCTTTCTTT.

V usage is TRBV6-1 and J usage is TRBJ2-4; TRBD1 matches at 9 bases. V lost 4 bases, J lost 6 bases, and 4 bases stayed unmatched. Germline V gene data show CDR1 as MNHNS and CDR2 as SASEGT. The CDR3 runs to 14 residues. The CDR3 nucleotides read TGTGCCAGCAGTGTTGGACAGGGGCGAAACATTCAGTACTTC. It encodes CASSVGQGRNIQYF.

This chain joins TRBV30 and TRBJ1-6; D remains unclear. In germline, CDR1 is GTSNPN, CDR2 SVGIG (reference sequence). The CDR3 extends over 14 amino acids. Deletions cut 1 base from V and 5 bases from J, with 9 bases between. The CDR3, as DNA: TGTGCCTGGAGTGGCACGGGAAATAATTCACCCCTCCACTTT. Amino acid sequence: CAWSGTGNNSPLHF.

The rearrangement joins TRBV10-1 to TRBJ1-1; 8 nucleotides align to TRBD1. The V and J ends lost 2 bases and 7 bases, in that order; junction bases with no gene match: 3. The CDR3 runs 13 residues. The germline gives CDR1 WNHNN, CDR2 SYGVQD (reference sequence). The CDR3 DNA follows: TGCGCCAGCAGTGAGCCGGGGACAGGTGAAGCTTTCTTT. As protein: CASSEPGTGEAFF.